The following is a T cell receptor (beta chain) sequence with its context. What it binds is not known. The sample belongs to a study of cytomegalovirus exposure and HLA in healthy donors. Study overall: About four fifths of 300 to 450 genotyped donors fell in the Caucasian-associated ancestry cluster.

The study, taken as a whole, reports: Reportedly, TCR beta sequences accurately predicted HLA-A and HLA-B alleles in most subjects.

The PCR ran on 60 Vbeta and 13 Jbeta primers. Sequenced by immunoSEQ multiplex PCR; TCRdb stores in-frame clones only, minus some. The repertoire holds 140,000 or so clones, with 74% as singletons. The CDR3 is 17 residues long. Trimming took 0 bases from V and 4 from J; bases not matched to a gene: 8. The V gene's germline CDR1 is SGHDT and CDR2 YYEEEE. The TCR was taken from a man aged 18-30 years in good health and CMV-seropositive. The V call is TRBV5-6, the J call TRBJ2-1, with TRBD2 matching 9 bases. Sequenced input: PBMCs. DNA of the CDR3: TGTGCCAGCAGCTTGGGGGGTAGCGGGGGCCATTACAATGAGCAGTTCTTC. Its protein product is CASSLGGSGGHYNEQFF. Together with reference TRBV5-6 and TRBJ2-1, the CDR3 gives the full variable domain: DAGVTQSPTHLIKTRGQQVTLRCSPKSGHDTVSWYQQALGQGPQFIFQYYEEEERQRGNFPDRFSGHQFPNYSSELNVNALLLGDSALYLCASSLGGSGGHYNEQFFGPGTRLTVL.